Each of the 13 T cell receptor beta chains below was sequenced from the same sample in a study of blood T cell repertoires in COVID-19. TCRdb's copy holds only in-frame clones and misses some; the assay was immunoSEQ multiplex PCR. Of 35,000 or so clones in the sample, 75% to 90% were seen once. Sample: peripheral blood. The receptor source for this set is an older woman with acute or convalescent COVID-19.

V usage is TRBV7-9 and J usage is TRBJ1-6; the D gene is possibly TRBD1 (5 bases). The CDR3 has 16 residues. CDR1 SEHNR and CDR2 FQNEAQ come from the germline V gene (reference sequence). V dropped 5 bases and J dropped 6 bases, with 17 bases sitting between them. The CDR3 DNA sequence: TGTGCCAGCAGCGTCCTGTCAGGGTTGTTTAATTCACCCCTCCACTTT. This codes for CASSVLSGLFNSPLHF. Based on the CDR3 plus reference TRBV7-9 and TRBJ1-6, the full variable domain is DTGVSQNPRHKITKRGQNVTFRCDPISEHNRLYWYRQTLGQGPEFLTYFQNEAQLEKSRLLSDRFSAERPKGSFSTLEIQRTEQGDSAMYLCASSVLSGLFNSPLHFGNGTRLTVT.

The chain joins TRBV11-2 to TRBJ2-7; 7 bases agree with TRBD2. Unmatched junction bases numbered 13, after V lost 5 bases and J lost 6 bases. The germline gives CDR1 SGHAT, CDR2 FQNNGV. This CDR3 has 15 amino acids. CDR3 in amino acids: CASSPDGGWASEQYF. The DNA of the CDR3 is TGTGCCAGCAGCCCCGACGGGGGGTGGGCTTCCGAGCAGTACTTC. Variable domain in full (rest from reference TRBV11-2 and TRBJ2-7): EAGVAQSPRYKIIEKRQSVAFWCNPISGHATLYWYQQILGQGPKLLIQFQNNGVVDDSQLPKDRFSAERLKGVDSTLKIQPAKLEDSAVYLCASSPDGGWASEQYFGPGTRLTVT.

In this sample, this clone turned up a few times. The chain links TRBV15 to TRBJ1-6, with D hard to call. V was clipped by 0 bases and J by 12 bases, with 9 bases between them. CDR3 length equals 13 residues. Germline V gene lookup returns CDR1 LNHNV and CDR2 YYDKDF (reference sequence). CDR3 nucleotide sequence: TGTGCCACCAGCAGAGAGCGGGGAAGACCCCTCCACTTT. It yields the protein CATSRERGRPLHF.

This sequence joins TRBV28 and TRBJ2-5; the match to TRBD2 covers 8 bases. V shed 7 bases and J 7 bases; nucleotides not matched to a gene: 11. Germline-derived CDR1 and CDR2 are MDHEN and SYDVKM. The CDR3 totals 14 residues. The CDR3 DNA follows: TGTGCCAGCATGAGAGCGGGAGTGCAGGGGACCCAGTACTTC. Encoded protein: CASMRAGVQGTQYF.

DNA of the CDR3: TGCGCCAGCAGCTTGGCTAGCGGGGGGACCTACGAGCAGTACTTC. Translating gives CASSLASGGTYEQYF. V usage is TRBV5-1 and J usage is TRBJ2-7, with 11 nucleotides matching TRBD2. The CDR3 runs to 15 residues. CDR1 and CDR2 from the germline V gene are SGHRS and YFSETQ. J was trimmed by 2 bases and V by 0 bases; bases with no gene match: 1.

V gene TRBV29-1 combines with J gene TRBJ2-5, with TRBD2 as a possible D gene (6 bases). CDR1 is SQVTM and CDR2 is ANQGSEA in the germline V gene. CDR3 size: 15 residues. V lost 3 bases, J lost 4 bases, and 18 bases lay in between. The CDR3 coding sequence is TGCAGCGTTGACCTTCGCGGCGGGGTGGGAGAGACCCAGTACTTC. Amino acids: CSVDLRGGVGETQYF.

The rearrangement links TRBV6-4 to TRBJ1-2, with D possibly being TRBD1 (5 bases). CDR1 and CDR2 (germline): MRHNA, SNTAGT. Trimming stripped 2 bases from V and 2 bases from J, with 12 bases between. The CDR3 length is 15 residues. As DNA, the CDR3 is TGTGCCAGCAGTGACGACACCTCAGGGAACTATGGCTACACCTTC. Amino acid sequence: CASSDDTSGNYGYTF.

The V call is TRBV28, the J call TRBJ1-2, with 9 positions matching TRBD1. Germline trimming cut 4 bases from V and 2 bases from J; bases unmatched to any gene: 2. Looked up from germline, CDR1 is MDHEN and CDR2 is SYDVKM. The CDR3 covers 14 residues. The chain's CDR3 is CASSSGTGNYGYTF. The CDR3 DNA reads TGTGCCAGCAGTTCCGGGACAGGGAACTATGGCTACACCTTC.

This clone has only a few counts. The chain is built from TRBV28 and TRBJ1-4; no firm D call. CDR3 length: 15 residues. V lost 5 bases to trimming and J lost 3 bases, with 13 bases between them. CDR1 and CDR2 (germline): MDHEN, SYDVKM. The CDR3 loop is CASSPGGIPNEKLFF. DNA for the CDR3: TGTGCCAGCAGTCCGGGCGGGATCCCTAATGAAAAACTGTTTTTT.

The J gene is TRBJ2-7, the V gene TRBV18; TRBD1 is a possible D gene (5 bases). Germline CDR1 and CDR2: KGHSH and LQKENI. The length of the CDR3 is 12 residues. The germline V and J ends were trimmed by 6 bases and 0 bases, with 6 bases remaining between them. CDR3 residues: CASSDSSYEQYF. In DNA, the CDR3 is TGTGCCAGCTCCGACAGCTCCTACGAGCAGTACTTC.

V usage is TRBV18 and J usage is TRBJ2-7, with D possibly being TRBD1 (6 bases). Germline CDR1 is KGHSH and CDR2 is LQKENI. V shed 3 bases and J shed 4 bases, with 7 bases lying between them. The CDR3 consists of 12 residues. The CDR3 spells CASSPDSYEQYF. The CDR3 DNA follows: TGTGCCAGCTCACCGGACAGTTACGAGCAGTACTTC. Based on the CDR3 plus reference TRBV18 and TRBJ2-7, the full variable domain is NAGVMQNPRHLVRRRGQEARLRCSPMKGHSHVYWYRQLPEEGLKFMVYLQKENIIDESGMPKERFSAEFPKEGPSILRIQQVVRGDSAAYFCASSPDSYEQYFGPGTRLTVT.

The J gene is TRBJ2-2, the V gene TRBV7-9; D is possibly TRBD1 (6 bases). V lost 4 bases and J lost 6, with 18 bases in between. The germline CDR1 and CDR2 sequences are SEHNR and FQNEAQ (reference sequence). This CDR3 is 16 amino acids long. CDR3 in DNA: TGTGCCAGCAGCTCCGGACAGAGCGAGGCGTCCGGGGAGCTGTTTTTT. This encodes CASSSGQSEASGELFF.

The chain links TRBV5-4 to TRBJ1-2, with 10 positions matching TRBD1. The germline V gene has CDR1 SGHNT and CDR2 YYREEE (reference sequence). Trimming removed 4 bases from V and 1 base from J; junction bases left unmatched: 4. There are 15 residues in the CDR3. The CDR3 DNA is TGTGCCAGCAGCCCCGGGACAGGGGTTAACTATGGCTACACCTTC. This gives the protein CASSPGTGVNYGYTF. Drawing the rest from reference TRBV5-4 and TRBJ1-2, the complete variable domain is ETGVTQSPTHLIKTRGQQVTLRCSSQSGHNTVSWYQQALGQGPQFIFQYYREEENGRGNFPPRFSGLQFPNYSSELNVNALELDDSALYLCASSPGTGVNYGYTFGSGTRLTVV.